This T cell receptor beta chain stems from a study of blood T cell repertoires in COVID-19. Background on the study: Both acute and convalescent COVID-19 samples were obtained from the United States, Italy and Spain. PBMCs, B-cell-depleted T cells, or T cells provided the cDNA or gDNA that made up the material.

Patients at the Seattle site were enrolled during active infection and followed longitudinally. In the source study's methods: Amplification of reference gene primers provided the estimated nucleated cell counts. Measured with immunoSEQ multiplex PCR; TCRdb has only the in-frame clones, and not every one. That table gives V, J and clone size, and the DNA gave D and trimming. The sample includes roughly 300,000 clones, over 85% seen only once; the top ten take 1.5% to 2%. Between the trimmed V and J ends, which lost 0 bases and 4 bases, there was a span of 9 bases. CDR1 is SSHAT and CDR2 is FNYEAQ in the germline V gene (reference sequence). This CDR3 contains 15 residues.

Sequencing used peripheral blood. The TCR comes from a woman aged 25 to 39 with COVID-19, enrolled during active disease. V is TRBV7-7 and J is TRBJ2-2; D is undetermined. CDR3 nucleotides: TGTGCCAGCAGCTTAGCGGCGGTTGGCACCGGGGAGCTGTTTTTT. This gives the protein CASSLAAVGTGELFF.